These 30 T cell receptor beta chains came from one sample sequenced in a study of Graves' ophthalmopathy and Graves' hyperthyroidism. RNA transcripts were the source from which TCR beta CDR3 regions were amplified. A first-round RT-PCR used HTBI primers, followed by a second-round multiplex PCR. TCRdb redid the calling of the multiplex PCR reads with MiXCR, one entry per CDR3 protein. The sample records around 670,000 distinct CDR3 sequences, around 40% being singletons. The material sequenced was peripheral blood. Receptors originate from an adult man with Graves' ophthalmopathy.

To note about this clonotype: One junction end disagrees with the germline gene, perhaps due to a read error. The chain recombines TRBV2 with TRBJ1-1; 7 nucleotides line up with TRBD1. This CDR3 is built from 13 residues. Germline V gives CDR1 SNHLY, CDR2 FYNNEI. CDR3 in amino acids: CTSSYVGQEKAFF. As DNA, the CDR3 is TGTACCAGCAGTTACGTCGGACAGGAAAAAGCTTTCTTT.

This sequence joins TRBV27 and TRBJ1-1; D not resolved. Trimming stripped 4 bases from V and 0 bases from J, with 9 bases between. The CDR3 loop spans 14 amino acids. Germline V gene sequence: CDR1 MNHEY, CDR2 SMNVEV (reference sequence). This CDR3 reads CASSSGMMNTEAFF. The CDR3 nucleotides are TGTGCCAGCAGTTCCGGGATGATGAACACTGAAGCTTTCTTT.

Points on this clonotype: This clone may be a read error of a much larger clone one base away. The chain combines TRBV12-3 or TRBV12-4 with TRBJ1-2, with 9 bases lining up with TRBD1. This CDR3 contains 15 residues. V dropped 5 bases and J dropped 3; count of bases not matched to a gene: 7. CDR3 loop: CASSLGQGTDYGYTF. The CDR3 region has the DNA TGTGCCAGCAGTCTAGGACAGGGGACGGACTATGGCTACACCTTC.

This chain links TRBV7-2 with TRBJ2-5; 13 positions agree with TRBD2. With V trimmed by 2 bases and J by 6 bases, 6 bases remained unmatched. The germline V gene encodes CDR1 SGHTA and CDR2 FQGNSA. This CDR3 has 16 residues. The CDR3 sequence is CASSLLGLAGEKTQYF. For the CDR3, the DNA is TGTGCCAGCAGCTTACTCGGACTAGCGGGAGAAAAGACCCAGTACTTC.

This clonotype was picked up one time. The CDR3 loop reads CASSQDFAGGGYTF. The CDR3 bases are TGCGCCAGCAGCCAAGATTTTGCGGGAGGTGGCTACACCTTC. This chain joins TRBV4-3 and TRBJ1-2; no clear D. With 0 bases removed from V and 7 bases from J, the gap between germline ends came to 12 bases. Germline V gene lookup returns CDR1 LGHNA and CDR2 YSLEER. The CDR3 is 14 residues long.

This clonotype has only a few counts. V and J are TRBV6-5 and TRBJ2-7; weak D call: TRBD2 (6 bases). V gave up 6 bases and J gave up 8 bases, with 17 bases separating them. The CDR3 extends over 13 amino acids. Germline assignment: CDR1 MNHEY and CDR2 SVGAGI. CDR3 in DNA: TGTGCCAGCAGGCCCCGGGACTTTGCACAGCAGTACTTC. This codes for CASRPRDFAQQYF.

This chain joins TRBV6-2 or TRBV6-3 and TRBJ1-2; unclear D gene. There are 13 residues in the CDR3. CDR1 and CDR2 (germline): MNHEY, SVGEGT. With 2 bases removed from V and 4 bases from J, the gap between germline ends came to 8 bases. DNA of the CDR3: TGTGCCAGCAGTTACGCCAAGACCTATGGCTACACCTTC. Protein: CASSYAKTYGYTF.

The chain employs TRBV9 and TRBJ2-2, with TRBD1 matching over 9 bases. Trimming cost V 5 bases and J 5 bases; bases outside gene matches: 13. Germline V gene data show CDR1 as SGDLS and CDR2 as YYNGEE. The CDR3 sequence is 17 residues long. The CDR3 loop is CASSPRQGVGGTGELFF. In DNA, the CDR3 is TGTGCCAGCAGTCCCCGACAGGGGGTTGGAGGTACCGGGGAGCTGTTTTTT.

The sample holds many counts of this clonotype. This chain links TRBV2 with TRBJ1-6; TRBD1 matches at 8 bases. This CDR3 region has 17 residues. CDR1 is SNHLY, CDR2 FYNNEI, per germline. V lost 5 bases and J lost 7; bases outside the gene matches: 13. In DNA form, the CDR3 reads TGTGCCAGCAGTCCTACCCCTCGGCAGGGGGCAAATTCACCCCTCCACTTT. It encodes CASSPTPRQGANSPLHF.

Ten or more counts support this clonotype. V usage is TRBV7-9 and J usage is TRBJ2-5; TRBD2 matches at 8 bases. CDR1 is SEHNR and CDR2 is FQNEAQ in the germline V gene (reference sequence). J gave up 3 bases and V 6 bases, and 12 bases lay outside the gene matches. This CDR3 has 16 amino acids. CDR3 in DNA: TGTGCCAGCAGGGCGGGAGGAGGGTATAGAGAAGAGACCCAGTACTTC. Translating it yields CASRAGGGYREETQYF.

The V and J genes are TRBV29-1 and TRBJ1-2, with no clear D. V lost 8 bases, J lost 6 bases, and 16 bases lay in between. The length of the CDR3 is 12 residues. CDR1 and CDR2 from the germline V gene are SQVTM and ANQGSEA. CDR3 sequence reads: CSLQGAGHGYTF. In DNA, the CDR3 is TGCAGCTTACAAGGTGCAGGCCATGGCTACACCTTC.

This clonotype was counted ten times or more. This chain joins TRBV2 and TRBJ1-2; no definite D call. V was cut by 3 bases and J by 8 bases, with 13 bases left in between. The CDR3 covers 13 residues. The germline V gene has CDR1 SNHLY and CDR2 FYNNEI. CDR3 residues: CASSDPGSDGYTF. CDR3 sequence (DNA): TGTGCCAGCAGTGATCCGGGATCAGACGGCTACACCTTC. Complete variable domain (other parts from reference TRBV2 and TRBJ1-2): EPEVTQTPSHQVTQMGQEVILRCVPISNHLYFYWYRQILGQKVEFLVSFYNNEISEKSEIFDDQFSVERPDGSNFTLKIRSTKLEDSAMYFCASSDPGSDGYTFGSGTRLTVV.

This chain uses TRBV29-1 with TRBJ2-2, with D hard to call. Trimming cost V 6 bases and J 0 bases, with 23 bases left between them. The CDR3 is 18 amino acids. Germline CDR1 and CDR2: SQVTM and ANQGSEA. This CDR3 is CSVKFRTHNLSNTGELFF. CDR3 bases: TGCAGCGTGAAATTCAGGACGCATAACCTCTCGAACACCGGGGAGCTGTTTTTT.

In the case of this clonotype: This may be a read error: a much more frequent sequence differs by one nucleotide. The chain is built from TRBV10-3 and TRBJ2-6, with a possible D match to TRBD2 (6 bases). The CDR3 totals 18 residues. The germline gives CDR1 ENHRY, CDR2 SYGVKD. CDR3 DNA sequence: TGTGCCAGCAGTACAATGGGGGGTCGGTATACTGGGGCCAACGTCCTGACTTTC. As protein: CASSTMGGRYTGANVLTF.

There are many counts of this clonotype. The V call is TRBV9, the J call TRBJ1-6; the match to TRBD1 covers 7 bases. The CDR3 contains 15 residues. With 4 bases clipped from V and 5 bases from J, the junction kept 6 bases outside the gene matches. Germline values: CDR1 SGDLS, CDR2 YYNGEE. The CDR3 protein is CASSYRGTDNSPLHF. CDR3 in DNA: TGTGCCAGCAGCTACCGAGGGACAGATAATTCACCCCTCCACTTT.

For this clonotype: This may be a read error: a much more frequent sequence differs by one nucleotide. This chain uses TRBV25-1 with TRBJ1-2; D gene ambiguous. V lost 6 bases and J lost 6, with 8 bases in between. This CDR3 has 11 amino acids. CDR1 is MGHDK and CDR2 is SYGVNS in the germline V gene. CDR3: CASSSYNGYTF. CDR3 nucleotide sequence: TGTGCCAGCAGCTCATACAATGGCTACACCTTC.

This clonotype was detected many times. The J gene is TRBJ2-5, the V gene TRBV2, with D tentatively TRBD2 (6 bases). V gave up 9 bases and J gave up 5 bases, with 13 bases separating them. CDR3 length: 12 residues. Germline V lookup: CDR1 SNHLY, CDR2 FYNNEI. CDR3 in amino acids: CASRLERETQYF. As DNA, the CDR3 is TGTGCCAGTCGACTAGAACGGGAGACCCAGTACTTC.

Notes on this clonotype: A much larger clone sits a single nucleotide away, making a read error possible. V usage is TRBV7-2 and J usage is TRBJ1-4, with 7 nucleotides matching TRBD1. The CDR3 length is 14 residues. Looked up from germline, CDR1 is SGHTA and CDR2 is FQGNSA. DNA for the CDR3: TGTGCCAGCAGCTCACAGGGGCGCGATGAAAAACTGCTTTTT. Protein: CASSSQGRDEKLLF.

This clonotype was recorded many times. V is TRBV29-1 and J is TRBJ1-1, with D unresolved. Germline-derived CDR1 and CDR2 are SQVTM and ANQGSEA. This CDR3 comprises 12 residues. V lost 1 base, J lost 1 base, and 4 bases lay in between. CDR3 protein: CSVEVQNTEAFF. CDR3 nucleotide sequence: TGCAGCGTTGAAGTACAGAACACTGAAGCTTTCTTT.

The chain joins TRBV25-1 to TRBJ1-1, with D uncertain. The length of the CDR3 is 14 residues. Per the germline V gene, CDR1 is MGHDK and CDR2 is SYGVNS. Trimming left V 4 bases short and J 7 bases short, with 16 bases between. CDR3 amino acids: CASSGTSGSFEAFF. The DNA of the CDR3 is TGTGCCAGCAGTGGTACCTCGGGCTCCTTTGAAGCTTTCTTT.

As to this clonotype: Given a much more abundant clone one base away, this may be a read error. The rearrangement joins TRBV24-1 to TRBJ1-3; D is ambiguous. Germline V gene data show CDR1 as KGHDR and CDR2 as SFDVKD. Trimming removed 8 bases from V and 2 bases from J, with 12 bases in between. The CDR3 covers 14 residues. CDR3 DNA sequence: TGTGCCACCAATAAACGGGGTCCTGGAAACACCATATATTTT. It yields the protein CATNKRGPGNTIYF.

This clonotype was observed many times. The chain combines TRBV7-8 with TRBJ1-1, with D perhaps matching TRBD1 (6 bases). CDR1 and CDR2 from the germline V gene are SGHVS and FQNEAQ. This CDR3 has 14 residues. Trimming took 1 base from V and 4 from J, leaving 10 bases between them. Written as DNA, the CDR3 is TGTGCCAGCAGCTTAGTTATAGGGGGCACTGAAGCTTTCTTT. Amino acid sequence: CASSLVIGGTEAFF.

The V call is TRBV4-1, the J call TRBJ1-2, with 7 bases fitting TRBD1. The CDR3 covers 15 residues. The V gene's germline CDR1 is MGHRA and CDR2 YSYEKL. Losses at the gene ends were 0 bases for V and 4 bases for J; bases not matched to a gene: 5. The CDR3 DNA sequence: TGCGCCAGCAGCCAAGATACAGGGGCAGGCTATGGCTACACCTTC. Its protein is CASSQDTGAGYGYTF.

In its sample, this clonotype was seen a few times. The CDR3 sequence is CASSEGQTSGNTIYF. The CDR3, as DNA: TGTGCCAGCAGCGAGGGACAAACCTCTGGAAACACCATATATTTT. The rearrangement links TRBV10-3 to TRBJ1-3, with D maybe TRBD1 (6 bases). The V end lost 10 bases, the J end lost 0 bases, and 16 bases lay between the germline ends. CDR1 is ENHRY, CDR2 SYGVKD, per germline. The CDR3 consists of 15 residues.

A single count supports this clonotype. The V gene is TRBV20-1, the J gene TRBJ1-1, with no clear D. The CDR3 runs 14 residues. CDR1 is DFQATT and CDR2 is SNEGSKA in the germline V gene (reference sequence). V dropped 0 bases and J dropped 1 base, with 9 bases sitting between them. CDR3 protein: CSARESSTNTEAFF. The DNA of the CDR3 is TGCAGTGCTAGAGAATCAAGCACGAACACTGAAGCTTTCTTT.

This clonotype came up many times. The V and J genes are TRBV5-1 and TRBJ1-1, with D perhaps matching TRBD1 (5 bases). Germline V gene data show CDR1 as SGHRS and CDR2 as YFSETQ. CDR3 length equals 14 residues. The V end lost 0 bases, the J end lost 5 bases, and 11 bases lay between the germline ends. The CDR3, as DNA: TGCGCCAGCAGCTTGGGGCAGTCAGGGACTGAAGCTTTCTTT. It yields the protein CASSLGQSGTEAFF.

This clonotype has ten or more counts. The J gene is TRBJ1-2, the V gene TRBV24-1; the D is unclear. This CDR3 is built from 14 residues. Germline assignment: CDR1 KGHDR and CDR2 SFDVKD. Trimming left V 4 bases short and J 2 bases short, with 10 bases between. CDR3 sequence reads: CATSDPNMNYGYTF. CDR3 in DNA: TGTGCCACCAGTGACCCTAACATGAACTATGGCTACACCTTC.

This clonotype was detected ten times or more. The V call is TRBV25-1, the J call TRBJ2-7, with D hard to call. The V and J ends lost 3 bases and 4 bases respectively, with 4 bases between them. Germline V lookup: CDR1 MGHDK, CDR2 SYGVNS. The CDR3 loop spans 11 amino acids. CDR3 DNA: TGTGCCAGCAGTGAGACGTACGAGCAGTACTTC. Its protein product is CASSETYEQYF.

This chain joins TRBV2 and TRBJ1-5; D not certain. The CDR3 totals 13 residues. Per the germline V gene, CDR1 is SNHLY and CDR2 is FYNNEI. V lost 3 bases and J 3 bases, leaving 6 bases between the germline ends. The CDR3 region is CASSDQNNQPQHF. CDR3 coding DNA: TGTGCCAGCAGTGATCAGAACAATCAGCCCCAGCATTTT.

This clonotype was counted between two and nine times. The chain combines TRBV20-1 with TRBJ2-7; 7 bases fit TRBD2. CDR3 length: 14 amino acids. Germline CDR1 and CDR2: DFQATT and SNEGSKA (reference sequence). Unmatched junction bases numbered 8, after V lost 0 bases and J lost 6 bases. This CDR3 reads CSARDGGGSSEQYF. The DNA for the CDR3 is TGCAGTGCTAGAGATGGGGGGGGGTCGAGCGAGCAGTACTTC.